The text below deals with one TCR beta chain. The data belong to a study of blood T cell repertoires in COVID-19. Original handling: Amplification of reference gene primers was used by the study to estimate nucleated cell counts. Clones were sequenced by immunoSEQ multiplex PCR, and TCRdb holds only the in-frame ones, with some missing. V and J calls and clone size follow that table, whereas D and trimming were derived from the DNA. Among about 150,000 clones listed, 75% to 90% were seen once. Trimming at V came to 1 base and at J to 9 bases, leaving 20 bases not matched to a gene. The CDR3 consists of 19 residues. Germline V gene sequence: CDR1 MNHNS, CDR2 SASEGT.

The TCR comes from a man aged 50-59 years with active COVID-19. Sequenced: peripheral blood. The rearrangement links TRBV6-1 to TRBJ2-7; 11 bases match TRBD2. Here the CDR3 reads CASSEVSRLAGYHLRGQYF. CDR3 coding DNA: TGTGCCAGCAGTGAAGTGTCCCGACTAGCGGGGTACCACCTACGAGGGCAGTACTTC.